This TCR beta chain was recorded in a study of cytotoxic CD8 clonotypes in ibrutinib-treated CLL. Background on the study: Responses comprised 24 partial and 2 complete; at median around 67 months, about 15 remained remitted and some twelve progressed.

Study outcomes and limitations: Clonality, elevated at ibrutinib response, dropped back toward baseline at progression.

Germline-derived CDR1 and CDR2 are SGHTA and FQGNSA. Losses at the gene ends were 8 bases for V and 4 bases for J; bases not matched to a gene: 12. The CDR3 runs 15 residues. Clones were read by immunoSEQ multiplex PCR, and TCRdb kept only the in-frame ones, dropping some. The sample has some 300,000 clones; approximately 80% are singletons. This clone has a handful of counts. The antigen remains undetermined. The sample consisted of PBMCs, taken before ibrutinib treatment. The chain links TRBV7-2 to TRBJ2-3; 7 bases fit TRBD1. The sequence derives from a human donor with chronic lymphocytic leukemia. CDR3 residues: CASSRRPGGSDTQYF. In DNA, the CDR3 is TGTGCCAGCTCCCGGAGGCCAGGGGGTTCAGATACGCAGTATTTT.